A selection of T cell receptor beta chains follows, all from one sample in a study of chronic HIV infection and antiretroviral therapy. Using its own MiXCR run on the 5' RACE reads, TCRdb lists one record per CDR3 protein. This sample has about 48,000 distinct CDR3 sequences, with approximately 19% found just once. Sequences were obtained from peripheral blood. The receptors stem from an adult who had HIV and had not received antiretroviral therapy, or was an uninfected healthy control (not recorded which). CDR3s include the opening cysteine and the closing phenylalanine or tryptophan. A D gene is named only where the DNA matches it firmly. Rows give clone size only sometimes, using once, few, many, or a class for an expanded clone.

d_gene,abundance,j_gene,v_gene,CDR3nt,CDR3aa
.,.,TRBJ2-5,TRBV4-1,TGCGCCAGCAGCCAAGATCCCCGGGGCTCAGAGACCCAGTACTTC,CASSQDPRGSETQYF
.,.,TRBJ2-1,TRBV28,TGTGCCAGCAGGAGGGGGGGGCCGGAGTTCTTC,CASRRGGPEFF
.,few,TRBJ1-6,TRBV4-1,TGCGCCAGCGGGGAGAACTATAATTCACCCCTCCACTTT,CASGENYNSPLHF
TRBD1,.,TRBJ2-7,TRBV5-6,TGTGCCAGCAGCTTGGGGACAGGGTTATACGAGCAGTACTTC,CASSLGTGLYEQYF
.,.,TRBJ1-1,TRBV6-5,TGTGCCAGCAGTTACTCTCGGAAGGGCACTGAAGCTTTCTTT,CASSYSRKGTEAFF
.,few,TRBJ2-3,TRBV4-1,TGCGCCAGCAGCCAAAGCACAGATACGCAGTATTTT,CASSQSTDTQYF
TRBD2,.,TRBJ2-3,TRBV28,TGTGCCAGCAGGGAGAGCGGGGCCCGTACAGATACGCAGTATTTT,CASRESGARTDTQYF
TRBD2,few,TRBJ2-3,TRBV7-2,TGTGCCAGCAGCCGACTACTAGCGGACACAGATACGCAGTATTTT,CASSRLLADTDTQYF
TRBD2,.,TRBJ2-1,TRBV27,TGTGCCAGCAGTCAGGCCGGGACTAGCGGGAGGTATGAGCAGTTCTTC,CASSQAGTSGRYEQFF
.,few,TRBJ2-7,TRBV2,TGTGCCAGCAGTGGACCCCTCCGGGACACGCGAGCCTACGAGCAGTACTTC,CASSGPLRDTRAYEQYF
.,few,TRBJ2-3,TRBV29-1,TGCAGCGTTTCGTTCACAGATACGCAGTATTTT,CSVSFTDTQYF
.,.,TRBJ2-2,TRBV18,TGTGCCAGCTCACCATGGAGGGCGAACACCGGGGAGCTGTTTTTT,CASSPWRANTGELFF
.,.,TRBJ1-5,TRBV27,TGTGCCAGCAGTTCCTTCAGGGGACGCAATCAGCCCCAGCATTTT,CASSSFRGRNQPQHF
.,few,TRBJ2-3,TRBV7-8,TGTGCCAGCAGATTGGAGGTTTGGGGCACAGATACGCAGTATTTT,CASRLEVWGTDTQYF
.,many,TRBJ2-6,TRBV27,TGTGCCAGCAGTTCCTCGACAATTTCGCCAGTGGTCGCTGGGGCCAACGTCCTGACTTTC,CASSSSTISPVVAGANVLTF
TRBD1,few,TRBJ2-2,TRBV28,TGTGCCAGCAGCCGACCCTCCGGGACAGGGGCCACCGGGGAGCTGTTTTTT,CASSRPSGTGATGELFF
TRBD1,.,TRBJ2-2,TRBV7-3,TGTGCCAGCAGCCCCGCGACAGGGTCCAACACCGGGGAGCTGTTTTTT,CASSPATGSNTGELFF
.,.,TRBJ2-1,TRBV28,TGTGCCAGCAGTGCAACTAGAAGCTCCTACAATGAGCAGTTCTTC,CASSATRSSYNEQFF
.,.,TRBJ2-3,TRBV20-1,TGCAGCCTGGGTCCCGGGAGATCAGATACGCAGTATTTT,CSLGPGRSDTQYF
.,many,TRBJ2-6,TRBV24-1,TGTGCCACCAGTGATTGGGCCACTGGGGCCAACGTCCTGACTTTC,CATSDWATGANVLTF
TRBD2,few,TRBJ2-3,TRBV29-1,TGCAGCGTTCAGGGACTAGCGAAATTACGGGATACGCAGTATTTT,CSVQGLAKLRDTQYF
.,.,TRBJ2-3,TRBV24-1,TGTGCCACCAGTGATTCGCGACAGCCCACAGATACGCAGTATTTT,CATSDSRQPTDTQYF